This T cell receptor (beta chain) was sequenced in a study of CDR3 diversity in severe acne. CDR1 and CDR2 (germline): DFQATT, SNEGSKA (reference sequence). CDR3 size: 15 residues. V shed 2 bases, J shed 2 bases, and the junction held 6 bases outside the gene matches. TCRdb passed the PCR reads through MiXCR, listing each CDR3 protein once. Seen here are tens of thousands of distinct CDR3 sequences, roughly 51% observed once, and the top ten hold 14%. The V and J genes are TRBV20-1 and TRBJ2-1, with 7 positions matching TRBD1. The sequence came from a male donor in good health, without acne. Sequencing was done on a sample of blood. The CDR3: CSARSGDRAYNEQFF. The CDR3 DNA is TGCAGTGCTAGAAGCGGAGACAGGGCCTACAATGAGCAGTTCTTC.